This entry features one T cell receptor beta chain sequence. Its antigen is still unknown. A junction end diverges from the germline sequence, so it may reflect a read error. These data belong to a study of CD8+ T cells in alopecia areata. Overall study: The study gave treated patients oral tofacitinib at 5 to 10 mg twice daily.

Alopecia areata patients gave lesional scalp punch biopsies and peripheral blood samples. Investigators isolated RNA and reverse transcribed it into cDNA to act as the sequencing template. Assay used: immunoSEQ multiplex PCR; TCRdb lists only in-frame clones, some missing. The sample lists some 180,000 clones, approximately 62% seen once, with about 1.7% in the top ten. Germline V gene data show CDR1 as SNHLY and CDR2 as FYNNEI. The CDR3 covers 14 residues. Study outcomes and limitations: Tissue-resident alphabeta T cells belonging to normal skin likewise get sequenced within scalp specimens. Normal scalp had lower clonality than lesional scalp, with alopecia totalis/universalis lesions showing this most strongly.

This receptor was taken from a human donor with alopecia areata. This chain links TRBV2 with TRBJ1-1; 7 bases match TRBD1. The material was CD4+ T cells sorted from blood, obtained at week 0. The CDR3 region has the DNA TGTGCCAGCAGGGAAGGACAGGCGAACACTGAAGCTTTCTTT. Translation gives CASREGQANTEAFF.